Below are 26 T cell receptor beta chains sequenced from a single sample in a study of blood T cell repertoires in COVID-19. Profiling relied on immunoSEQ multiplex PCR, and the TCRdb table lists in-frame clones only, not all of them. The sample consists of over 150,000 clones, under 85% of them appearing once. Sequences were obtained from peripheral blood. These receptors all come from an older man with COVID-19, enrolled during active disease.

In its sample, this clone was seen once. V and J are TRBV27 and TRBJ1-5; TRBD1 might be the D (6 bases). The CDR3 covers 13 residues. V dropped 6 bases and J dropped 9 bases, with 15 bases sitting between them. Germline V gives CDR1 MNHEY, CDR2 SMNVEV (reference sequence). CDR3: CASSPRRGWPQHF. The CDR3 bases are TGTGCCAGCAGCCCCCGCAGGGGCTGGCCCCAGCATTTT.

This chain links TRBV6-1 with TRBJ1-3, with D perhaps matching TRBD1 (5 bases). V lost 3 bases and J 0 bases, leaving 15 bases between the germline ends. Germline V gene sequence: CDR1 MNHNS, CDR2 SASEGT. The CDR3 covers 17 residues. CDR3 sequence reads: CASSDRAGPPSGNTIYF. CDR3 sequence (DNA): TGTGCCAGCAGTGATAGGGCAGGGCCACCCTCTGGAAACACCATATATTTT.

This clone was found once. This chain connects TRBV3-1 (or the pseudogene TRBV3-2) to TRBJ1-3, with TRBD1 as a possible D gene (6 bases). The CDR3 runs to 16 residues. The V gene's germline CDR1 is LGHDT and CDR2 YNNKEL (reference sequence). The V gene lost 0 bases and the J gene lost 0 bases, with 9 bases spanning the gap. The CDR3 sequence is CASSQDRGISGNTIYF. CDR3 bases: TGTGCCAGCAGCCAAGATAGGGGGATCTCTGGAAACACCATATATTTT.

This clone was seen just once. The rearrangement uses TRBV28 and TRBJ1-4; the D gene is possibly TRBD1 (5 bases). This CDR3 is built from 16 residues. Trimming left V 6 bases short and J 5 bases short, with 19 bases between. CDR1 MDHEN and CDR2 SYDVKM come from the germline V gene. The CDR3 bases are TGTGCCAGCAGCCAGGGTGGGTCGACTTACAATGAAAAACTGTTTTTT. This encodes CASSQGGSTYNEKLFF.

V is TRBV7-2 and J is TRBJ2-7, with 8 positions matching TRBD2. The CDR3 totals 15 residues. Looked up from germline, CDR1 is SGHTA and CDR2 is FQGNSA. With 5 bases clipped from V and 0 bases from J, the junction kept 6 bases outside the gene matches. CDR3 amino acids: CASSPTGGGSYEQYF. The CDR3 nucleotides read TGTGCCAGCAGCCCCACGGGGGGGGGCTCCTACGAGCAGTACTTC.

This clone was recorded a few times. V usage is TRBV6-5 and J usage is TRBJ1-2, with 10 bases identical to TRBD1. The CDR3 runs to 14 residues. Unmatched junction bases numbered 10, after V lost 7 bases and J lost 8 bases. Germline values: CDR1 MNHEY, CDR2 SVGAGI. DNA of the CDR3: TGTGCCAGCAACGCCGACAGGGGGCGAGGGGGCTACACCTTC. It yields the protein CASNADRGRGGYTF.

The chain joins TRBV7-3 to TRBJ2-1; perhaps TRBD2 as D (5 bases). The CDR3 is 14 residues long. Germline lookup yields CDR1 SGHTA and CDR2 FQGTGA. V lost 0 bases and J 5 bases, leaving 8 bases between the germline ends. The CDR3 is CASSLTHGDNEQFF. CDR3 in DNA: TGTGCCAGCAGCTTAACGCACGGGGACAATGAGCAGTTCTTC.

The genes are TRBV10-3 and TRBJ1-1; 7 nucleotides agree with TRBD1. In germline, CDR1 is ENHRY, CDR2 SYGVKD. Trimming took 6 bases from V and 3 from J; bases not matched to a gene: 7. The CDR3 is 14 residues long. CDR3 loop: CAISYTGEDTEAFF. The CDR3, as DNA: TGTGCCATCAGCTACACAGGGGAGGACACTGAAGCTTTCTTT.

The V and J genes are TRBV3-1 (or the pseudogene TRBV3-2) and TRBJ1-4, with D perhaps TRBD1 (6 bases). CDR3 size: 14 residues. Germline CDR1 reads LGHDT; CDR2 reads YNNKEL (reference sequence). V lost 6 bases and J lost 5, with 13 bases in between. CDR3 protein: CASRGYTGNEKLFF. The CDR3 DNA is TGTGCCAGCAGAGGATATACAGGGAATGAAAAACTGTTTTTT.

The chain is built from TRBV18 and TRBJ2-4; TRBD2 matches 7 bases. The CDR3 runs 15 residues. The germline V gene has CDR1 KGHSH and CDR2 LQKENI. Losses at the gene ends were 2 bases for V and 3 bases for J; bases not matched to a gene: 4. The CDR3 loop reads CASSPSGGGKNIQYF. The CDR3 coding sequence is TGTGCCAGCTCACCAAGTGGGGGGGGCAAAAACATTCAGTACTTC.

The chain uses TRBV4-1 and TRBJ1-5; TRBD1 matches 8 bases. The junction had 7 bases not matched to a gene; V was cut back by 0 bases and J by 9 bases. CDR3 length equals 15 residues. CDR1 is MGHRA and CDR2 is YSYEKL in the germline V gene. The CDR3 DNA reads TGCGCCAGCAGCCAAGAAACAGGGGGTTTGGGGCCCCAGCATTTT. Protein: CASSQETGGLGPQHF.

The table lists this clone with a few counts. This CDR3 reads CASSSFGQYNSPLHF. CDR3 DNA: TGTGCCAGCTCATCCTTTGGACAGTATAATTCACCCCTCCACTTT. V and J are TRBV18 and TRBJ1-6, with D perhaps TRBD1 (6 bases). V was clipped by 5 bases and J by 4 bases, with 12 bases between them. The CDR3 consists of 15 residues. The germline V gene has CDR1 KGHSH and CDR2 LQKENI.

This sequence joins TRBV5-5 and TRBJ1-5; TRBD1 is a possible D gene (6 bases). The V end was cut by 2 bases, the J end by 1 base, with 7 bases between. CDR3 length: 14 residues. Germline values: CDR1 SGHKS, CDR2 YYEKEE (reference sequence). The CDR3 is CASSFGQSNQPQHF. The DNA for the CDR3 is TGTGCCAGCAGCTTTGGACAGAGCAATCAGCCCCAGCATTTT.

The rearrangement joins TRBV3-1 (or the pseudogene TRBV3-2) to TRBJ2-7; no clear D. Germline V gives CDR1 LGHDT, CDR2 YNNKEL (reference sequence). The V end was cut by 3 bases, the J end by 7 bases, with 13 bases between. The CDR3 contains 13 residues. The CDR3 coding sequence is TGTGCCAGCAGCCAGACACAAATTCGGGAGCAGTACTTC. This encodes CASSQTQIREQYF.

V gene TRBV19 combines with J gene TRBJ1-2, with TRBD1 as a possible D gene (6 bases). The CDR3 length is 13 residues. CDR1 is LNHDA and CDR2 is SQIVND in the germline V gene (reference sequence). The V end was cut by 6 bases, the J end by 4 bases, with 12 bases between. The CDR3 region is CASSPDRRYGYTF. The CDR3 coding sequence is TGTGCCAGTAGCCCCGACAGGCGCTATGGCTACACCTTC.

The V gene is TRBV11-2, the J gene TRBJ2-1, with 12 bases that match TRBD2. V was clipped by 5 bases and J by 2 bases; unmatched bases: 4. Germline V gene data show CDR1 as SGHAT and CDR2 as FQNNGV. The CDR3 contains 16 residues. The CDR3 here is CASSQLAGGTYNEQFF. CDR3 nucleotides: TGTGCCAGCAGCCAACTAGCGGGGGGCACCTACAATGAGCAGTTCTTC.

This clone was counted a single time. This chain joins TRBV5-6 and TRBJ2-7; D gene uncertain. Germline assignment: CDR1 SGHDT and CDR2 YYEEEE. This CDR3 region has 14 residues. The germline V and J ends were trimmed by 3 bases and 0 bases, with 10 bases remaining between them. The CDR3 DNA sequence: TGTGCCAGCAGCTATGGGTGGAGCTCCTACGAGCAGTACTTC. It encodes CASSYGWSSYEQYF.

The rearrangement joins TRBV5-6 to TRBJ1-6; D unresolved. The CDR3 has 17 amino acids. Trimming took off 0 bases at V and 0 bases at J, with 10 bases between the two ends. Germline V gives CDR1 SGHDT, CDR2 YYEEEE. CDR3 amino acids: CASSLVTKSSYNSPLHF. Here the CDR3 DNA reads TGTGCCAGCAGCTTGGTTACCAAGAGCTCCTATAATTCACCCCTCCACTTT.

The table lists this clone with a count of one. The chain employs TRBV9 and TRBJ1-2, with a possible D match to TRBD1 (5 bases). CDR1 SGDLS and CDR2 YYNGEE come from the germline V gene. This CDR3 contains 13 residues. Trimming left V 3 bases short and J 6 bases short, with 12 bases between. In nucleotides, the CDR3 is TGTGCCAGCAGCGCCTCAGGACACCATGGCTACACCTTC. Translation gives CASSASGHHGYTF.

V is TRBV19 and J is TRBJ2-7, with D possibly being TRBD1 (5 bases). The CDR3 contains 13 residues. Germline CDR1 reads LNHDA; CDR2 reads SQIVND (reference sequence). V was trimmed by 3 bases and J by 1 base, leaving 7 bases between them. The CDR3 bases are TGTGCCAGTAGTATGGGGCAGTCCTACGAGCAGTACTTC. Protein product: CASSMGQSYEQYF.

The chain carries TRBV5-6 and TRBJ2-7; unclear D gene. Germline V gene sequence: CDR1 SGHDT, CDR2 YYEEEE. This CDR3 is 13 amino acids long. Trimming cost V 3 bases and J 2 bases, with 9 bases left between them. The CDR3: CASSSRQTYEQYF. The CDR3 bases are TGTGCCAGCAGCTCAAGACAAACCTACGAGCAGTACTTC.

This chain uses TRBV9 with TRBJ2-3; D not certain. CDR1 SGDLS and CDR2 YYNGEE come from the germline V gene. This CDR3 region has 13 residues. Trimming removed 0 bases from V and 0 bases from J, with 2 bases in between. The chain's CDR3 is CASSVASTDTQYF. The CDR3 DNA reads TGTGCCAGCAGCGTAGCAAGCACAGATACGCAGTATTTT.

The chain has TRBV3-1 (or the pseudogene TRBV3-2) and TRBJ2-1, with 12 bases fitting TRBD1. Germline-derived CDR1 and CDR2 are LGHDT and YNNKEL (reference sequence). The CDR3 totals 17 residues. V was pared by 0 bases and J by 5 bases, with 5 bases of the junction left unmatched. CDR3 residues: CASSQDRDRGQDNEQFF. CDR3 DNA sequence: TGTGCCAGCAGCCAAGACCGGGACAGGGGGCAGGACAATGAGCAGTTCTTC.

The V and J genes are TRBV19 and TRBJ2-5; a weak D match, TRBD1 (6 bases). Looked up from germline, CDR1 is LNHDA and CDR2 is SQIVND (reference sequence). Trimming left V 3 bases short and J 5 bases short, with 13 bases between. This CDR3 contains 14 residues. Written as DNA, the CDR3 is TGTGCCAGTAGTATCGACAGGTACAGGGAGACCCAGTACTTC. This codes for CASSIDRYRETQYF.

V is TRBV14 and J is TRBJ1-2, with D unresolved. This CDR3 has 13 amino acids. V was cut by 6 bases and J by 4 bases, with 12 bases left in between. CDR1 is SGHDN and CDR2 is FVKESK in the germline V gene. CDR3 DNA sequence: TGTGCCAGCAGACTATCGGCTACCTATGGCTACACCTTC. It encodes CASRLSATYGYTF. The full variable domain, rest sourced from reference TRBV14 and TRBJ1-2, is EAGVTQFPSHSVIEKGQTVTLRCDPISGHDNLYWYRRVMGKEIKFLLHFVKESKQDESGMPNNRFLAERTGGTYSTLKVQPAELEDSGVYFCASRLSATYGYTFGSGTRLTVV.

The rearrangement links TRBV6-5 to TRBJ1-2; 11 bases agree with TRBD1. The germline V gene encodes CDR1 MNHEY and CDR2 SVGAGI. J gave up 7 bases and V 4 bases, and 5 bases lay outside the gene matches. CDR3 length: 14 residues. The CDR3: CASSFGDRGFGYTF. CDR3 in DNA: TGTGCCAGCAGTTTCGGGGACAGGGGGTTTGGCTACACCTTC.